This TCR beta chain was sequenced in a study of blood T cell repertoires in COVID-19 (TCRdb year 2020). About the full investigation: Samples from collaborators originated in the United States, Italy and Spain and spanned both the acute and convalescent phases of COVID-19. The material from the prospective study consisted of cDNA or gDNA derived from T cells, B-cell-depleted T cells, or PBMCs. Deeply sampled blood TCRbeta repertoires from subjects exposed to, actively infected with, or recovered from COVID-19 were included in the dataset. The repertoires were released in a freely available public database meant as a resource for research on the immune response to SARS-CoV-2. Samples came from the ongoing ImmuneRACE study (first 160 participants) plus 1,254 subjects from 6 global collaborators. A de-identified subject ID, COVID-19 status, age in years and sex were almost always included in the sample metadata. Where available, HLA class I and class II types were taken from metadata supplied by the sample provider and were not determined by assay-based typing. What the study reported, not specific to this receptor: Clinical and demographic metadata were provided uncurated, with the amount varying by source and participant.

As for this clone: The antigen this receptor binds is unknown. The input lacks base qualities; no much larger clone sits a single base away.

At the junction V is shortened by 9 bases and J by 12 bases; bases outside the gene matches: 16. As encoded in the germline V gene (reference sequence), CDR1 is LNHDA while CDR2 is SQIVND. From cysteine to phenylalanine, the CDR3 is 14 amino acids long. Only CDR3 DNA is held: 42 bases, read in frame from base 1. TCRbeta CDR3 regions were amplified from genomic DNA by means of the immunoSEQ Assay, a bias-controlled multiplex PCR. The authors' analysis ran thus. Nucleated cell counts per sample were estimated from amplification of reference gene primers within the assay. Sequence reads were collapsed and filtered to measure the absolute abundance of every unique TCRbeta CDR3 rearrangement. For each sample, productive Simpson clonality was calculated as the square root of Simpson's diversity index across productive rearrangements. As stored in TCRdb, this immuneACCESS dataset retains in-frame rearrangements with V and J assigned. A fraction of the clones does not appear; measured against another copy, unresolved V genes explain less than half of the discrepancy, and the remainder lacks a known reason. Clonal size and the V and J genes are those of that table, whereas D and trimming came from the DNA. This sample is represented by over 25,000 clones; more than 70% of them were singletons. The leading ten clones occupy 7.3% of the sample.

Collaborating institutions collected whole blood in K2EDTA tubes following their own protocols. Collaborator samples were shipped for TCRbeta analysis as frozen whole blood, isolated PBMCs, or DNA extracted from either sample type. What was sequenced was peripheral blood. The clonotype was recovered from a human donor in a cohort sampled during active COVID-19. The chain is made from TRBV19 and TRBJ2-1; the central 8 bases match TRBD2. The CDR3 region reads CASTAAGLEIAQFF. The sequenced DNA is TGTGCCAGCACCGCTGCGGGACTAGAGATCGCGCAGTTCTTC.